These 20 T cell receptor beta chains originate from one sample sequenced in a study of blood T cell repertoires in COVID-19. The protocol was immunoSEQ multiplex PCR, while the TCRdb copy is restricted to in-frame clones and leaves out a portion. The table records under 300,000 clones, over 80% of them present only once. Material: peripheral blood. The receptors shown here come from a woman between 35 and 50 years old who had recovered from COVID-19.

The chain joins TRBV9 to TRBJ1-4; D is perhaps TRBD1 (6 bases). Germline values: CDR1 SGDLS, CDR2 YYNGEE. CDR3 length: 14 residues. Trimming cost V 4 bases and J 4 bases, with 11 bases left between them. The DNA of the CDR3 is TGTGCCAGCAGCCTGACAGGAGGTAATGAAAAACTGTTTTTT. Protein sequence: CASSLTGGNEKLFF. Full variable domain (missing parts from reference TRBV9 and TRBJ1-4): DSGVTQTPKHLITATGQRVTLRCSPRSGDLSVYWYQQSLDQGLQFLIQYYNGEERAKGNILERFSAQQFPDLHSELNLSSLELGDSALYFCASSLTGGNEKLFFGSGTQLSVL.

The chain carries TRBV5-1 and TRBJ2-1; TRBD1 aligns across 7 bases. Germline lookup yields CDR1 SGHRS and CDR2 YFSETQ. The V and J ends lost 3 bases and 6 bases, in that order; junction bases with no gene match: 6. CDR3 length equals 14 residues. CDR3: CASSYRGRGNEQFF. The CDR3 bases are TGCGCCAGCAGCTACAGGGGCCGTGGCAATGAGCAGTTCTTC.

The count of this clone is one. The V and J genes are TRBV15 and TRBJ1-1, with a possible D match to TRBD1 (6 bases). Per the germline V gene, CDR1 is LNHNV and CDR2 is YYDKDF (reference sequence). This CDR3 contains 15 residues. V lost 0 bases, J lost 5 bases, and 13 bases lay in between. CDR3 coding DNA: TGTGCCACCAGCAGAGACCCAGGGGTGGTGACTGAAGCTTTCTTT. Its translation is CATSRDPGVVTEAFF. Based on the CDR3 plus reference TRBV15 and TRBJ1-1, the full variable domain is DAMVIQNPRYQVTQFGKPVTLSCSQTLNHNVMYWYQQKSSQAPKLLFHYYDKDFNNEADTPDNFQSRRPNTSFCFLDIRSPGLGDTAMYLCATSRDPGVVTEAFFGQGTRLTVV.

In this sample, this clone turned up once. This rearrangement joins TRBV7-2 to TRBJ1-5; maybe TRBD1 (5 bases). The germline V and J ends were trimmed by 5 bases and 0 bases, with 14 bases remaining between them. Germline assignment: CDR1 SGHTA and CDR2 FQGNSA. The CDR3 has 16 amino acids. The CDR3 here is CASSPTGGYSNQPQHF. The CDR3 DNA is TGTGCCAGCAGCCCGACGGGGGGGTATAGCAATCAGCCCCAGCATTTT. Combining the CDR3 with reference TRBV7-2 and TRBJ1-5 gives the whole variable domain GAGVSQSPSNKVTEKGKDVELRCDPISGHTALYWYRQSLGQGLEFLIYFQGNSAPDKSGLPSDRFSAERTGGSVSTLTIQRTQQEDSAVYLCASSPTGGYSNQPQHFGDGTRLSIL.

The rearrangement joins TRBV11-3 to TRBJ2-1; 11 nucleotides align to TRBD2. The J segment lost 7 bases and the V segment lost 5 bases, leaving 13 bases of the junction unmatched. Germline CDR1 SGHNT, CDR2 YENEEA. This CDR3 is 17 amino acids long. Here the CDR3 DNA reads TGTGCCAGCAGCCAGGCCCAAATAGCGGGGGGGGCAAATGAGCAGTTCTTC. As protein: CASSQAQIAGGANEQFF.

The chain links TRBV5-1 to TRBJ1-3, with D hard to call. Germline CDR1 and CDR2: SGHRS and YFSETQ. The CDR3 is 15 amino acids. V lost 4 bases to trimming and J lost 2 bases, with 13 bases between them. Written as DNA, the CDR3 is TGCGCCAGCAGCAGTCTCGGGAGCCCTGGAAACACCATATATTTT. Translation: CASSSLGSPGNTIYF.

This chain joins TRBV28 and TRBJ1-3; a possible D gene is TRBD1 (5 bases). The V end lost 3 bases, the J end lost 4 bases, and 7 bases lay between the germline ends. The CDR3 contains 13 residues. Germline CDR1 and CDR2: MDHEN and SYDVKM. CDR3 protein: CASSFREGNTIYF. CDR3 coding DNA: TGTGCCAGCAGTTTCAGGGAAGGAAACACCATATATTTT.

The chain employs TRBV9 and TRBJ2-3, with D possibly matching TRBD2 (5 bases). Germline values: CDR1 SGDLS, CDR2 YYNGEE. The V and J ends lost 6 bases and 0 bases respectively, with 8 bases between them. This CDR3 has 13 amino acids. CDR3 sequence: CASNGGSTDTQYF. The CDR3 DNA reads TGTGCCAGCAACGGAGGTAGCACAGATACGCAGTATTTT.

This chain joins TRBV6-5 and TRBJ2-7; D unclear. Looked up from germline, CDR1 is MNHEY and CDR2 is SVGAGI. Trimming took 7 bases from V and 0 from J, leaving 16 bases between them. CDR3 length: 15 amino acids. CDR3 nucleotide sequence: TGTGCCAGCACCACCGGGTCCTCTAGCTCCTACGAGCAGTACTTC. Translation gives CASTTGSSSSYEQYF.

The chain links TRBV7-9 to TRBJ1-2; TRBD1 might be the D (5 bases). This CDR3 has 16 amino acids. The V and J ends lost 3 bases and 0 bases respectively, with 14 bases between them. Germline values: CDR1 SEHNR, CDR2 FQNEAQ (reference sequence). CDR3 loop: CASSFSGDRTNYGYTF. The CDR3 coding sequence is TGTGCCAGCAGCTTTTCCGGTGACAGAACTAACTATGGCTACACCTTC. Full variable domain (rest looked up from reference TRBV7-9 and TRBJ1-2): DTGVSQNPRHKITKRGQNVTFRCDPISEHNRLYWYRQTLGQGPEFLTYFQNEAQLEKSRLLSDRFSAERPKGSFSTLEIQRTEQGDSAMYLCASSFSGDRTNYGYTFGSGTRLTVV.

CDR3 residues: CASITRVEANYGYTF. In nucleotides, the CDR3 is TGTGCCAGCATTACCCGGGTCGAAGCTAACTATGGCTACACCTTC. V gene TRBV6-5 combines with J gene TRBJ1-2, with D unresolved. Trimming left V 7 bases short and J 0 bases short, with 15 bases between. Germline-derived CDR1 and CDR2 are MNHEY and SVGAGI. The CDR3 extends over 15 amino acids.

This chain joins TRBV29-1 and TRBJ2-2, with 11 bases identical to TRBD2. Germline V lookup: CDR1 SQVTM, CDR2 ANQGSEA. The junction had 2 bases not matched to a gene; V was cut back by 7 bases and J by 1 base. The CDR3 is 14 amino acids. CDR3 loop: CSALAGGNTGELFF. The CDR3 DNA sequence: TGCAGCGCTCTAGCGGGGGGGAACACCGGGGAGCTGTTTTTT.

The count of this clone is one. The chain is built from TRBV3-1 (or the pseudogene TRBV3-2) and TRBJ2-3; D might be TRBD1 (5 bases). Trimming stripped 1 base from V and 2 bases from J, with 7 bases between. CDR3 size: 14 residues. Germline-derived CDR1 and CDR2 are LGHDT and YNNKEL (reference sequence). CDR3 sequence reads: CASSQGGSTDTQYF. CDR3 bases: TGTGCCAGCAGCCAAGGGGGCTCCACAGATACGCAGTATTTT.

The V and J genes are TRBV7-8 and TRBJ1-1; 7 bases fit TRBD1. Germline V gene data show CDR1 as SGHVS and CDR2 as FQNEAQ. CDR3 length: 14 amino acids. V was clipped by 1 base and J by 4 bases; unmatched bases: 3. CDR3 sequence reads: CASSLVTGTTEAFF. CDR3 nucleotides: TGTGCCAGCAGCTTAGTGACAGGGACCACTGAAGCTTTCTTT. Drawing the rest from reference TRBV7-8 and TRBJ1-1, the complete variable domain is GAGVSQSPRYKVAKRGQDVALRCDPISGHVSLFWYQQALGQGPEFLTYFQNEAQLDKSGLPSDRFFAERPEGSVSTLKIQRTQQEDSAVYLCASSLVTGTTEAFFGQGTRLTVV.

In its sample, this clone was seen a few times. This chain uses TRBV3-1 (or the pseudogene TRBV3-2) with TRBJ2-2; D perhaps matches TRBD2 (5 bases). Trimming cost V 4 bases and J 7 bases, with 10 bases left between them. CDR3 length: 13 amino acids. In germline, CDR1 is LGHDT, CDR2 YNNKEL (reference sequence). The CDR3 is CASSLRGSGELFF. CDR3 in DNA: TGTGCCAGCAGCCTACGTGGGAGCGGGGAGCTGTTTTTT.

The chain has TRBV27 and TRBJ2-1; D uncertain. Germline CDR1 and CDR2: MNHEY and SMNVEV (reference sequence). The CDR3 is made up of 16 amino acids. V was clipped by 5 bases and J by 3 bases, with 17 bases between them. This chain's CDR3 is CASSRQAELGYNEQFF. The CDR3, as DNA: TGTGCCAGCAGTAGGCAGGCCGAACTCGGCTACAATGAGCAGTTCTTC.

The gene calls are TRBV5-4 and TRBJ2-7; 10 bases map to TRBD1. Looked up from germline, CDR1 is SGHNT and CDR2 is YYREEE (reference sequence). V was clipped by 3 bases and J by 4 bases; unmatched bases: 7. This CDR3 is built from 15 residues. As DNA, the CDR3 is TGTGCCAGCAGCTCCCGGGACAGGGGATTATACGAGCAGTACTTC. Translated, it gives CASSSRDRGLYEQYF.

The chain carries TRBV18 and TRBJ2-5, with TRBD2 as a possible D gene (7 bases). CDR1 is KGHSH and CDR2 is LQKENI in the germline V gene. The CDR3 spans 14 residues. Trimming cost V 5 bases and J 0 bases, with 10 bases left between them. The CDR3 sequence is CASSRGGNQETQYF. CDR3 nucleotide sequence: TGTGCCAGCTCAAGGGGGGGAAACCAAGAGACCCAGTACTTC.

This chain links TRBV19 with TRBJ2-3; D unclear. Germline V gene lookup returns CDR1 LNHDA and CDR2 SQIVND (reference sequence). V lost 10 bases and J 4 bases, leaving 21 bases between the germline ends. The CDR3 length is 15 residues. The CDR3 sequence is CATHDSAKTADTQYF. CDR3 nucleotide sequence: TGTGCCACCCATGACTCCGCGAAGACGGCAGATACGCAGTATTTT.

The genes are TRBV7-3 and TRBJ2-1; TRBD1 agrees at 10 bases. The ends lost 1 base at V and 7 bases at J; junction bases unmatched: 7. Germline CDR1 reads SGHTA; CDR2 reads FQGTGA. The CDR3 extends over 16 amino acids. DNA for the CDR3: TGTGCCAGCAGCTTAAATCGACAGGGGGCCCCTAATGAGCAGTTCTTC. It yields the protein CASSLNRQGAPNEQFF.